Here is one T cell receptor beta chain with its context. This sample was included in a study of blood T cell repertoires in COVID-19. The data were produced by immunoSEQ multiplex PCR, yet TCRdb's version contains in-frame clones alone and is incomplete. This table holds approximately 300,000 clones, 89% found once. Categorization into cohorts depended on clinical history that participants reported. Germline V lookup: CDR1 SGHRS, CDR2 YFSETQ. CDR3 length equals 17 residues. The V gene end was trimmed by 4 bases and the J gene end by 2 bases; junction bases not matched to a gene: 11. This sequence originates from a man aged 55 to 69 who had recovered from COVID-19. This chain links TRBV5-1 with TRBJ2-7, with 11 bases that match TRBD1. The sample taken for sequencing was PBMCs or T cells enriched from blood (not recorded which). DNA for the CDR3: TGCGCCAGCAGCCCCCTAACCGGGACAGGGGGAACCTACGAGCAGTACTTC. Translation: CASSPLTGTGGTYEQYF. Combining the CDR3 with reference TRBV5-1 and TRBJ2-7 gives the whole variable domain KAGVTQTPRYLIKTRGQQVTLSCSPISGHRSVSWYQQTPGQGLQFLFEYFSETQRNKGNFPGRFSGRQFSNSRSEMNVSTLELGDSALYLCASSPLTGTGGTYEQYFGPGTRLTVT.